The 21 T cell receptor beta chains below come from one sample, sequenced in a study of blood T cell repertoires in COVID-19. Only in-frame clones appear in the TCRdb table, and some are missing; sequencing was by immunoSEQ multiplex PCR. The sample lists 51,000 or so clones, 85% to 90% seen once, with over 10% in the top ten. Specimen: peripheral blood. The receptors stem from a man of 80 years or more with acute or convalescent COVID-19.

This clone came up a few times. The chain carries TRBV6-5 and TRBJ2-7, with 9 bases that match TRBD2. J lost 3 bases, V lost 7 bases, and 4 bases had no gene match. This CDR3 is built from 13 residues. Germline-derived CDR1 and CDR2 are MNHEY and SVGAGI. The CDR3, as DNA: TGTGCCAGCAACATAGCGGGGGACTACGAGCAGTACTTC. Translation gives CASNIAGDYEQYF.

The gene calls are TRBV6-5 and TRBJ1-5, with D possibly TRBD1 on 5 matching bases. V was shortened by 6 bases and J by 1 base, with 13 bases between the two germline ends. This CDR3 has 15 amino acids. Germline CDR1 reads MNHEY; CDR2 reads SVGAGI. The CDR3: CASRREGLSNQPQHF. In DNA form, the CDR3 reads TGTGCCAGCAGGAGGGAGGGGCTAAGCAATCAGCCCCAGCATTTT.

This clone was detected a few times. The V and J genes are TRBV7-9 and TRBJ1-2; D remains unclear. V dropped 2 bases and J dropped 10 bases, with 14 bases sitting between them. The germline V gene has CDR1 SEHNR and CDR2 FQNEAQ (reference sequence). CDR3 length: 13 residues. The CDR3 DNA sequence: TGTGCCAGCAGCTTATCTTTGCGGGCAACCTACACCTTC. Encoded protein: CASSLSLRATYTF. Full variable domain (missing parts from reference TRBV7-9 and TRBJ1-2): DTGVSQNPRHKITKRGQNVTFRCDPISEHNRLYWYRQTLGQGPEFLTYFQNEAQLEKSRLLSDRFSAERPKGSFSTLEIQRTEQGDSAMYLCASSLSLRATYTFGSGTRLTVV.

With respect to this clone: At the DNA level, this CDR3 is encoded by other sequences in the same sample as well. The chain employs TRBV28 and TRBJ1-2; D is undetermined. Per germline, CDR1 MDHEN and CDR2 SYDVKM. This CDR3 contains 11 residues. With 4 bases removed from V and 4 bases from J, the gap between germline ends came to 4 bases. The DNA for the CDR3 is TGTGCCAGCAGTTCGGGCTATGGCTACACCTTC. Amino acid sequence: CASSSGYGYTF.

The CDR3 DNA reads as TGTGCCAGCAGAGGACAGGCGAACACCGGGGAGCTGTTTTTT. Translating it yields CASRGQANTGELFF. V and J are TRBV27 and TRBJ2-2; 7 bases line up with TRBD1. J gave up 0 bases and V 6 bases, and 1 base lay outside the gene matches. In germline, CDR1 is MNHEY, CDR2 SMNVEV (reference sequence). The CDR3 covers 14 residues.

V gene TRBV28 combines with J gene TRBJ2-5, with a weak D call TRBD1 (6 bases). This CDR3 is built from 15 residues. Trimming removed 4 bases from V and 4 bases from J, with 16 bases in between. Germline CDR1 is MDHEN and CDR2 is SYDVKM. The DNA for the CDR3 is TGTGCCAGCAGTTCCAGGGGATTATGGGGAGAGACCCAGTACTTC. Its protein product is CASSSRGLWGETQYF.

The CDR3 region is CASSLRQGARNEQFF. The CDR3 nucleotides are TGTGCCAGCAGCTTAAGGCAGGGGGCGCGGAATGAGCAGTTCTTC. V gene TRBV11-2 combines with J gene TRBJ2-1, with 8 bases fitting TRBD1. The germline CDR1 and CDR2 sequences are SGHAT and FQNNGV. This CDR3 region has 15 residues. Unmatched junction bases numbered 7, after V lost 2 bases and J lost 7 bases. The full variable domain, in which reference TRBV11-2 and TRBJ2-1 provide the parts outside the CDR3, is EAGVAQSPRYKIIEKRQSVAFWCNPISGHATLYWYQQILGQGPKLLIQFQNNGVVDDSQLPKDRFSAERLKGVDSTLKIQPAKLEDSAVYLCASSLRQGARNEQFFGPGTRLTVL.

Here the CDR3 DNA reads TGTGCCAGCAGCCCCAGTAGGGAAGACAGGGGCTATAGCAATCAGCCCCAGCATTTT. Encoded protein: CASSPSREDRGYSNQPQHF. J is TRBJ1-5 and V is TRBV11-2; 8 bases map to TRBD1. The germline CDR1 and CDR2 sequences are SGHAT and FQNNGV. CDR3 length equals 19 residues. V shed 5 bases and J 0 bases; nucleotides not matched to a gene: 15.

This clone has only one observation. The gene calls are TRBV7-2 and TRBJ2-3; D gene unclear. Germline V gene data show CDR1 as SGHTA and CDR2 as FQGNSA. The CDR3 runs to 15 residues. V was trimmed by 3 bases and J by 2 bases, leaving 12 bases between them. CDR3 in amino acids: CASSFLLAPTDTQYF. The CDR3 DNA reads as TGTGCCAGCAGCTTCCTCCTGGCCCCCACAGATACGCAGTATTTT. Using reference TRBV7-2 and TRBJ2-3 for the parts outside the CDR3, the full variable domain is GAGVSQSPSNKVTEKGKDVELRCDPISGHTALYWYRQSLGQGLEFLIYFQGNSAPDKSGLPSDRFSAERTGGSVSTLTIQRTQQEDSAVYLCASSFLLAPTDTQYFGPGTRLTVL.

This clone was seen only once. The gene calls are TRBV20-1 and TRBJ1-1; TRBD1 might be the D (5 bases). CDR1 is DFQATT and CDR2 is SNEGSKA in the germline V gene (reference sequence). This CDR3 comprises 11 residues. Deletions cut 1 base from V and 9 bases from J, with 9 bases between. CDR3 nucleotides: TGCAGTGCTAGAGTGGGGGGGAAAGCTTTCTTT. Translating gives CSARVGGKAFF.

This chain's CDR3 is CASSPGTGGRYEQYF. The CDR3 coding sequence is TGTGCCAGCAGCCCCGGGACAGGGGGACGGTACGAGCAGTACTTC. This chain uses TRBV7-2 with TRBJ2-7, with TRBD1 matching 11 bases. V lost 5 bases and J lost 4; bases outside the gene matches: 7. This CDR3 spans 15 amino acids. CDR1 is SGHTA and CDR2 is FQGNSA in the germline V gene.

This clone appeared once. The genes are TRBV5-1 and TRBJ2-3; 15 nucleotides line up with TRBD2. Germline loops: CDR1 SGHRS, CDR2 YFSETQ. The CDR3 contains 19 residues. The ends lost 4 bases at V and 2 bases at J; junction bases unmatched: 11. This CDR3 reads CASSLRTSGGAYDTDTQYF. As DNA, the CDR3 is TGCGCCAGCAGCCTAAGGACTAGCGGGGGGGCCTATGACACAGATACGCAGTATTTT.

The J gene is TRBJ1-6, the V gene TRBV19, with TRBD1 identical over 9 bases. The CDR3 is 13 residues long. Looked up from germline, CDR1 is LNHDA and CDR2 is SQIVND (reference sequence). Germline trimming cut 6 bases from V and 10 bases from J; bases unmatched to any gene: 4. In DNA, the CDR3 is TGTGCCAGTAGGGGACAGGGAAGCTCACCCCTCCACTTT. This translates into CASRGQGSSPLHF.

J is TRBJ2-6 and V is TRBV28; 8 bases agree with TRBD1. Germline-derived CDR1 and CDR2 are MDHEN and SYDVKM. The CDR3 loop spans 18 amino acids. Unmatched junction bases numbered 9, after V lost 4 bases and J lost 1 base. CDR3 nucleotide sequence: TGTGCCAGCAGTTCCTCCTCCAGGGGGCGGTCTGGGGCCAACGTCCTGACTTTC. Translating gives CASSSSSRGRSGANVLTF. Together with reference TRBV28 and TRBJ2-6, the CDR3 gives the full variable domain: DVKVTQSSRYLVKRTGEKVFLECVQDMDHENMFWYRQDPGLGLRLIYFSYDVKMKEKGDIPEGYSVSREKKERFSLILESASTNQTSMYLCASSSSSRGRSGANVLTFGAGSRLTVL.

Only one count was recorded for this clone. The V call is TRBV9, the J call TRBJ1-2; the match to TRBD1 covers 7 bases. The CDR3 contains 15 residues. Trimming at V came to 1 base and at J to 2 bases, leaving 5 bases not matched to a gene. The germline CDR1 and CDR2 sequences are SGDLS and YYNGEE. CDR3 nucleotide sequence: TGTGCCAGCAGCGTATTAGACAGGGTCAACTATGGCTACACCTTC. Translated, it gives CASSVLDRVNYGYTF.

This clone was detected a few times. The J gene is TRBJ1-5, the V gene TRBV27; D is perhaps TRBD1 (6 bases). The ends were cut back, 5 bases at V and 5 bases at J, with 19 bases in the middle. The CDR3 covers 16 residues. Germline V gene sequence: CDR1 MNHEY, CDR2 SMNVEV (reference sequence). CDR3 amino acids: CASSTEQGGGHQPQHF. The CDR3 nucleotides read TGTGCCAGCAGTACCGAACAGGGCGGAGGACATCAGCCCCAGCATTTT.

This clone was observed once. The chain is built from TRBV5-8 and TRBJ2-7; 8 positions match TRBD1. In germline, CDR1 is SGHTS, CDR2 YDEGEE. V was clipped by 4 bases and J by 7 bases; unmatched bases: 4. The CDR3 is 12 residues long. This CDR3 is CASSQTGGEQYF. CDR3 DNA sequence: TGTGCCAGCAGCCAAACAGGGGGAGAGCAGTACTTC.

This clone was seen a single time. The genes are TRBV5-1 and TRBJ1-2; a weak D match, TRBD1 (6 bases). The CDR3 sequence is 15 residues long. Germline lookup yields CDR1 SGHRS and CDR2 YFSETQ. The V end was cut by 3 bases, the J end by 4 bases, with 16 bases between. CDR3 sequence reads: CASSSTPTGFYGYTF. CDR3 in DNA: TGCGCCAGCAGCTCCACGCCTACAGGGTTCTATGGCTACACCTTC.

The J gene is TRBJ2-7, the V gene TRBV7-9; maybe TRBD2 (5 bases). This CDR3 region has 11 residues. Trimming stripped 2 bases from V and 11 bases from J, with 10 bases between. CDR1 is SEHNR and CDR2 is FQNEAQ in the germline V gene (reference sequence). CDR3 in amino acids: CASSLFGDKYF. The DNA of the CDR3 is TGTGCCAGCAGCTTATTCGGGGATAAGTACTTC.

This chain links TRBV3-1 (or the pseudogene TRBV3-2) with TRBJ1-4; D unclear. Germline CDR1 and CDR2: LGHDT and YNNKEL (reference sequence). The CDR3 contains 15 residues. Trimming cost V 5 bases and J 0 bases, with 10 bases left between them. CDR3 loop: CASSNARATNEKLFF. CDR3 DNA: TGTGCCAGCAGCAACGCACGGGCAACTAATGAAAAACTGTTTTTT.

CDR3 nucleotide sequence: TGTGCCAGCTCACCATATACAGGGGGCCCTGGTAACACTGAAGCTTTCTTT. Amino acids: CASSPYTGGPGNTEAFF. V is TRBV18 and J is TRBJ1-1, with 9 bases lining up with TRBD1. This CDR3 is built from 17 residues. V trimming: 2 bases; J trimming: 2 bases; junction bases outside the gene matches: 9. Looked up from germline, CDR1 is KGHSH and CDR2 is LQKENI. The full variable domain, completed using reference TRBV18 and TRBJ1-1, is NAGVMQNPRHLVRRRGQEARLRCSPMKGHSHVYWYRQLPEEGLKFMVYLQKENIIDESGMPKERFSAEFPKEGPSILRIQQVVRGDSAAYFCASSPYTGGPGNTEAFFGQGTRLTVV.